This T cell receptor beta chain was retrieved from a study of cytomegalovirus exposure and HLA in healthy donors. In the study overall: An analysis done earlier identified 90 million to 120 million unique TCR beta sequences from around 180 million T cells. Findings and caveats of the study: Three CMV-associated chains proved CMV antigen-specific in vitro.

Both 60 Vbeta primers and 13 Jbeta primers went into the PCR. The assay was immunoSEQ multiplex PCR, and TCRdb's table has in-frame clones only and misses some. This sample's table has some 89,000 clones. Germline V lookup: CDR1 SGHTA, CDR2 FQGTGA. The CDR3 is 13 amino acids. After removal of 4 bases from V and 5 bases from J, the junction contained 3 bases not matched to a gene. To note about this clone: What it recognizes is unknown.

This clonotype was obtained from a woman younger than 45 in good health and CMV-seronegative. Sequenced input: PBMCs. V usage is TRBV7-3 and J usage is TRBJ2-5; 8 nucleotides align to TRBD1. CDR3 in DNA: TGTGCCAGCAGCTCTGACAGGGGTGAGACCCAGTACTTC. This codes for CASSSDRGETQYF. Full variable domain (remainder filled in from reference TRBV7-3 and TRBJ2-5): GAGVSQTPSNKVTEKGKYVELRCDPISGHTALYWYRQSLGQGPEFLIYFQGTGAADDSGLPNDRFFAVRPEGSVSTLKIQRTERGDSAVYLCASSSDRGETQYFGPGTRLLVL.